This T cell receptor beta chain is from a study of radiation and T cells in renal cell carcinoma. General study results and limits: Sampling covered only about 0.96 g of each tumor. Irradiated tumors had higher TCR clonality than control tumors.

Libraries were prepared by immunoSEQ multiplex PCR; TCRdb keeps only in-frame clonotypes and omits some of them. The table shows some 7,900 clones, with approximately 65% occurring only once. This sample's treatment: treatment-naive control, cytoreductive nephrectomy. Treatment-naive patients without radiation supplied the control tumors at nephrectomy. The CDR3 consists of 17 residues. Notes on this clone: Its cognate antigen is unknown.

The TCR originated in a woman in her 70s with renal cell carcinoma. Sequencing used tumor tissue, obtained from a patient whose treatment was nephrectomy without radiotherapy. The V and J genes are TRBV21-1 and TRBJ1-5; TRBD1 is the table's D call and was not checked against the DNA. TRBV21-1 constitutes a pseudogene. DNA for the CDR3: TGTGCCAGCAGCAAAGTGAGGGGGATGGTATGGGGGCAGCCCCAGCATTTT. Translated, it gives CASSKVRGMVWGQPQHF.